The rows below give T cell receptor beta chains drawn from one sample of a study of shared clonotypes between healthy human individuals. Profiling relied on immunoSEQ multiplex PCR, and the TCRdb table lists in-frame clones only, not all of them. This sample has millions of clones, with roughly nine tenths found just once. Sequencing was performed on naive CD4+ T cells sorted from blood. The receptors were gathered from a man between 18 and 29 years old in good health. CDR3s include the opening cysteine and the closing phenylalanine or tryptophan. The D gene is left open where the match is weak. A clone size is listed for some rows: how often the clone was seen (once, few, many), or a class if it is expanded.

j_gene: TRBJ2-3; v_gene: TRBV7-9; abundance: .; d_gene: .; CDR3nt: TGTGCCAGCAGTTTAGTAGGAGCAGATACGCAGTATTTT; CDR3aa: CASSLVGADTQYF
j_gene: TRBJ2-5; v_gene: TRBV30; abundance: .; d_gene: TRBD2; CDR3nt: TGTGCCTGCCCACGGTTAGCGGGAGGGCCGAGGGAGACCCAGTACTTC; CDR3aa: CACPRLAGGPRETQYF
j_gene: TRBJ1-5; v_gene: TRBV6-1; abundance: .; d_gene: TRBD1; CDR3nt: TGTGCCACGGACAGGGCTAGCAATCAGCCCCAGCATTTT; CDR3aa: CATDRASNQPQHF
j_gene: TRBJ2-2; v_gene: TRBV5-8; abundance: .; d_gene: .; CDR3nt: TGTGCCAGCAGCTTGGCTGGCCGCACCGGGGAGCTGTTTTTT; CDR3aa: CASSLAGRTGELFF
j_gene: TRBJ2-1; v_gene: TRBV7-2; abundance: .; d_gene: TRBD2; CDR3nt: TGTGCCAGCAGCTTACTGCGGGAGTTGGCTAATGAGCAGTTCTTC; CDR3aa: CASSLLRELANEQFF
j_gene: TRBJ1-1; v_gene: TRBV6-6; abundance: .; d_gene: .; CDR3nt: TGTGCCAGCAGTTACTCGATAATAGGGGGAGCTGAAGCTTTCTTT; CDR3aa: CASSYSIIGGAEAFF
j_gene: TRBJ2-7; v_gene: TRBV7-9; abundance: .; d_gene: .; CDR3nt: TGTGCCAGCAGCTTAGCGATTTCCTACGAGCAGTACTTC; CDR3aa: CASSLAISYEQYF
j_gene: TRBJ2-3; v_gene: TRBV5-6; abundance: .; d_gene: .; CDR3nt: TGTGCCAGCAGCAACAAGTTTAAGGGCGGAGATACGCAGTATTTT; CDR3aa: CASSNKFKGGDTQYF
j_gene: TRBJ2-7; v_gene: TRBV2; abundance: .; d_gene: .; CDR3nt: TGTGCCAGCAGTGAAACGGAGTCTTACGAGCAGTACTTC; CDR3aa: CASSETESYEQYF
j_gene: TRBJ2-7; v_gene: TRBV7-9; abundance: once; d_gene: TRBD1; CDR3nt: TGTGCCAGCAGCTTTACGGACAGGGGGCCCTACGAGCAGTACTTC; CDR3aa: CASSFTDRGPYEQYF
j_gene: TRBJ2-7; v_gene: TRBV7-9; abundance: .; d_gene: .; CDR3nt: TGTGCCAGCAGCTTACCTAGGTGGCAAGGGGTTTACGAGCAGTACTTC; CDR3aa: CASSLPRWQGVYEQYF
j_gene: TRBJ1-1; v_gene: TRBV19; abundance: .; d_gene: TRBD1; CDR3nt: TGTGCCAGTAGGATCCAGGCAGGGGGCTGGCATAACACTGAAGCTTTCTTT; CDR3aa: CASRIQAGGWHNTEAFF
j_gene: TRBJ2-7; v_gene: TRBV11-2; abundance: .; d_gene: .; CDR3nt: TGTGCCAGCAACCCCGGTTCCGGCCACGAGCAGTACTTC; CDR3aa: CASNPGSGHEQYF
j_gene: TRBJ1-2; v_gene: TRBV5-6; abundance: .; d_gene: TRBD1; CDR3nt: TGTGCCAGCAGCTTCACGGGACAGCCAGCTAACTATGGCTACACCTTC; CDR3aa: CASSFTGQPANYGYTF
j_gene: TRBJ2-1; v_gene: TRBV7-2; abundance: .; d_gene: TRBD2; CDR3nt: TGTGCCAGCAGCTTAGGGCGGGAGGGATACAATGAGCAGTTCTTC; CDR3aa: CASSLGREGYNEQFF
j_gene: TRBJ1-4; v_gene: TRBV7-2; abundance: .; d_gene: TRBD1; CDR3nt: TGTGCCAGCAGGGGACAGGGTGGGGAAAAACTGTTTTTT; CDR3aa: CASRGQGGEKLFF
j_gene: TRBJ1-5; v_gene: TRBV25-1; abundance: .; d_gene: .; CDR3nt: TGTGCCAGCAGTGGGGACACAACGACATATAGCAATCAGCCCCAGCATTTT; CDR3aa: CASSGDTTTYSNQPQHF
j_gene: TRBJ2-1; v_gene: TRBV6-5; abundance: .; d_gene: .; CDR3nt: TGTGCCAGCACCCGAGGGAGCTCCTACAATGAGCAGTTCTTC; CDR3aa: CASTRGSSYNEQFF
j_gene: TRBJ1-6; v_gene: TRBV6-1; abundance: .; d_gene: .; CDR3nt: TGTGCCAGCAGATTTACGGTATCACCCCTCCACTTT; CDR3aa: CASRFTVSPLHF
j_gene: TRBJ2-5; v_gene: TRBV9; abundance: .; d_gene: .; CDR3nt: TGTGCCAGCAGCGTAACGCCGGGCGGGGAGACCCAGTACTTC; CDR3aa: CASSVTPGGETQYF
j_gene: TRBJ2-1; v_gene: TRBV27; abundance: .; d_gene: .; CDR3nt: TGTGCCAGCAGTTTAGTGGACGTCGGGGAGCAGTTCTTC; CDR3aa: CASSLVDVGEQFF
j_gene: TRBJ1-6; v_gene: TRBV5-4; abundance: .; d_gene: .; CDR3nt: TGTGCCAGCAGCCGGAGGGAGGGCCGAGGCGATTCACCCCTCCACTTT; CDR3aa: CASSRREGRGDSPLHF
j_gene: TRBJ1-2; v_gene: TRBV19; abundance: few; d_gene: .; CDR3nt: TGTGCCAGTAGTAGGGCAGCTAACTATGGCTACACCTTC; CDR3aa: CASSRAANYGYTF
j_gene: TRBJ2-3; v_gene: TRBV2; abundance: .; d_gene: .; CDR3nt: TGTGCCAGCAGTGATGCAATAGGGGCCTACACAGATACGCAGTATTTT; CDR3aa: CASSDAIGAYTDTQYF
j_gene: TRBJ1-2; v_gene: TRBV10-3; abundance: .; d_gene: .; CDR3nt: TGTGCCATCAGTGAGTCGGCAGTAATTGGCTATGGCTACACCTTC; CDR3aa: CAISESAVIGYGYTF
j_gene: TRBJ2-7; v_gene: TRBV11-2; abundance: once; d_gene: .; CDR3nt: TGTGCCAGCAGCCACCGGGACTACGAGCAGTACTTC; CDR3aa: CASSHRDYEQYF
j_gene: TRBJ2-7; v_gene: TRBV7-2; abundance: .; d_gene: TRBD1; CDR3nt: TGTGCCAGCAGCTTAGGACAGGGGGGGGCCTACGAGCAGTACTTC; CDR3aa: CASSLGQGGAYEQYF
j_gene: TRBJ2-5; v_gene: TRBV2; abundance: .; d_gene: .; CDR3nt: TGTGCCAGCTCCCGGACGGAGGTGGAAGAGACCCAGTACTTC; CDR3aa: CASSRTEVEETQYF
j_gene: TRBJ1-6; v_gene: TRBV11-2; abundance: .; d_gene: .; CDR3nt: TGTGCCAGCAGCTTCCCTGCTTCACCCCTCCACTTT; CDR3aa: CASSFPASPLHF
j_gene: TRBJ2-5; v_gene: TRBV2; abundance: .; d_gene: TRBD2; CDR3nt: TGTGCCAGCAAGCCGGGACTAGCGACAGAGACCCAGTACTTC; CDR3aa: CASKPGLATETQYF
j_gene: TRBJ1-2; v_gene: TRBV5-6; abundance: once; d_gene: .; CDR3nt: TGTGCCAGCAGCTTGATCGGACGGATACAAACTAACTATGGCTACACCTTC; CDR3aa: CASSLIGRIQTNYGYTF
j_gene: TRBJ1-5; v_gene: TRBV5-5; abundance: .; d_gene: .; CDR3nt: TGTGCCAGCAGCCCGACAGGACCCAATCAGCCCCAGCATTTT; CDR3aa: CASSPTGPNQPQHF